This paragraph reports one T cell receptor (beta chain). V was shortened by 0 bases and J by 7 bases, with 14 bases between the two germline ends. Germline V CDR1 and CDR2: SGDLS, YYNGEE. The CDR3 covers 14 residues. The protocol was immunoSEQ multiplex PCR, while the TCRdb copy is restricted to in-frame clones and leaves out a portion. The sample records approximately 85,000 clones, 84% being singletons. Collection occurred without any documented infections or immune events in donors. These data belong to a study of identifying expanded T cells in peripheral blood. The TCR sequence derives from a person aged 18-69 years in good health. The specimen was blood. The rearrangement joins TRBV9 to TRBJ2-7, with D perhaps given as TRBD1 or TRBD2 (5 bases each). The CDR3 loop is CASSVGDGGGEQYF. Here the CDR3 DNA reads TGTGCCAGCAGCGTAGGGGACGGTGGTGGGGAGCAGTACTTC.